This record concerns one TCR beta chain sequence. Its antigen is still unknown. Per-base qualities were not stored, and no clone one base away is much larger. Healthy HIV-negative adults with no recently reported acute infections or vaccinations were included as donors. Every donor was a Caucasian adult residing in Nashville, Tennessee, USA. In the unsorted samples, approximately 85 million PBMCs were counted, and genomic DNA was extracted using the QIAamp DNA Blood Mini kit. Blood was obtained by leukapheresis, after which PBMCs were separated by Ficoll-Histopaque density gradient centrifugation and cryopreserved in liquid nitrogen vapor phase. This sample is part of a study of shared clonotypes between healthy human individuals (TCRdb year 2020). Regarding the study in general: The cohort included three men and two women between 18 and 49 years of age. To increase sequencing depth and limit assay-specific biases, TCR repertoire library preparation and sequencing were carried out by different laboratories using diverse techniques. To estimate repertoire size and how much clonotypes are shared between individuals, the study performed deep sequencing of blood TCR repertoires from a few healthy adults. Between about 0.8 and 9 billion PBMCs per donor were obtained by leukapheresis. What the research found in general, with its limitations: Sampling was limited to blood, and TCR repertoires in tissue likely differ from TCR repertoires in blood. The small number of donors limited the genetic and exposure-history diversity represented. Pairwise subsampling indicated that sequencing depth was expected to affect the degree of clonotype sharing among donors.

Using the deep immunoSEQ assay, multiplex PCR amplified TCR CDR3 regions from genomic DNA. Extracted genomic DNA from each cell subset was spread evenly across all wells of several immunoSEQ 96-well plates, with each plate serving as a replicate. For unsorted PBMC, around 300 ng genomic DNA, equal to 30,000 or so T cell genomes, was loaded into each replicate PCR. Ten immunoSEQ deep assay plates were used to sequence the unsorted PBMC genomic DNA. The purified libraries were quantified using a Qubit 3.0 fluorometer, sized with a Bioanalyzer 2100, and then quantified again using the KAPA Library Quantification kit. Each immunoSEQ 96-well plate was sequenced on its own single-read 150-cycle Illumina NextSeq 550 flow cell. The study's own analysis went as follows. Because the immunoSEQ output held only junctional sequences and lacked quality scores, the filtering could not match the filtering applied to full-length reads. Sequences were annotated with PyIR, a Python wrapper for IgBLAST v1.9, and V/J genes and CDR3 were assigned using IMGT germline references. Reads were filtered out if the reads had weak V/J assignments (E-value above 1e-6), no CDR3, stop codons, out-of-frame junctions, or ambiguous translated residues. A V3J clonotype was defined by an identical inferred V gene, J gene, and CDR3 amino acid sequence. Percentage overlap between repertoires was calculated by dividing the number of shared unique clonotypes by the size of the smaller repertoire. Three approaches were used to assess repertoire richness: RTK rarefaction, the Chao1 estimator, and Recon v2.1 estimates of unobserved clonotypes. In its TCRdb copy, this immuneACCESS table keeps in-frame sequences only and misses some clones. Where compared with another copy, unresolved V genes explain less than half of these, and the others have no known cause. V and J calls and clone size are those listed in that table; D and trimming were worked out from the DNA. Across this sample there are fewer than 550,000 clones, with about 79% seen only once. The ten largest clones represent about 12% of the sample.

CDR1 and CDR2 were assigned from the germline V gene as SGHAT and FQNNGV. The CDR3 sequence holds 13 residues, the cysteine and phenylalanine included. Kept here is only the CDR3 DNA, which spans 39 bases and is read in frame from base 1. Trimming costs V 0 bases and J 7 bases, and their ends lie 7 bases apart. Sequencing input: PBMCs. The receptor was derived from a woman between 40 and 55 years old in good health. Some clones in this sample may be carry-over from other donors' samples. The V and J genes are TRBV11-2 and TRBJ2-1; the D segment cannot be called with confidence. CDR3 protein: CASSLEVRNEQFF. The DNA is TGTGCCAGCAGCTTAGAGGTCCGGAATGAGCAGTTCTTC.